This TCR beta chain was sequenced during a study of T-cell reconstitution after alpha-beta-depleted transplantation in children. Study-level points and caveats: T cells produced anew were the main source of T-cell counts and diversity one year after transplant.

The library targeted TCRbeta and was prepared with unique molecular identifiers. Using its own MiXCR run on the PCR reads, TCRdb lists one record per CDR3 protein. This sample has some 200,000 distinct CDR3 sequences; 7% to 9% occur once, and the top ten carry 35% to 45%. V shed 0 bases and J shed 3 bases, with 6 bases lying between them. The CDR3 totals 13 residues. Note on this clonotype: The antigen is unknown.

This chain connects TRBV12-3 or TRBV12-4 to TRBJ2-7; possibly TRBD2 for D (6 bases). The source material was PBMCs, mostly from graft donor cells, sampled 360 days after TCRalphabeta/CD19-depleted stem cell transplant. This sequence was found in a male patient between 2 and 15 years old who had a stem cell transplant for acute myeloid leukemia, so the T cells may come from the graft donor. The CDR3 region is CASSLASGYEQYF. DNA of the CDR3: TGTGCCAGCAGTTTAGCTAGCGGCTACGAGCAGTACTTC.